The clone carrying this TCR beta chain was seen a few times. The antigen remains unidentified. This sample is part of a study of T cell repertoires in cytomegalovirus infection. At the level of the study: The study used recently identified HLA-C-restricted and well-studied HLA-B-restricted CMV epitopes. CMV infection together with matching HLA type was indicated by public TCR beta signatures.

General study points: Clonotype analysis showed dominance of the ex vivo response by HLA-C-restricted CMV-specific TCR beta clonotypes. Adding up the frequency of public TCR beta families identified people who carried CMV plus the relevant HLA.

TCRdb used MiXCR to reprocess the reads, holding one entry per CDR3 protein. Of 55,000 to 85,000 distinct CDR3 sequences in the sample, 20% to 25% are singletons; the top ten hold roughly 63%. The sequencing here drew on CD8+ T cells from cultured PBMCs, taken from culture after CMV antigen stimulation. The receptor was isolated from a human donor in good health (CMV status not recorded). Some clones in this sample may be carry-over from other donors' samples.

This CDR3 is CASRGLAGGLYNEQFF. DNA of the CDR3: TGTGCCAGCAGGGGACTAGCGGGGGGTCTATACAATGAGCAGTTCTTC. The chain combines TRBV27 with TRBJ2-1; TRBD2 matches 15 bases. The length of the CDR3 is 16 residues. Trimming removed 6 bases from V and 4 bases from J; junction bases left unmatched: 4. CDR1 and CDR2 (germline): MNHEY, SMNVEV (reference sequence).